This T cell receptor (beta chain) was sequenced for a study of T cell responses to AZD1222 COVID-19 vaccine. In the study overall: Analyses pooled second doses at about 4 or about 12 weeks. Study conclusions and caveats: An increase in Spike-specific TCR breadth and depth was observed after two AZD1222 doses. Researchers report vaccine-associated CD4 TCRs spanning spike, with dominance at 160-218 and 743-854. Donors in the cohort were predominantly white British and more often female, and clonal diversity was possibly underestimated.

The table came from immunoSEQ multiplex PCR; TCRdb's copy has only in-frame clones and leaves some out. The data hold about 100,000 clones, with 89% observed a single time. In regard to this clone: The antigen is unknown.

The receptor was derived from an adult in good health. The material was peripheral blood, obtained on day 0 of AZD1222 vaccination.

The CDR3 DNA reads as TGTGCCAGCAGCTTAAGTGGGACAGGGCCCTACGAGCAGTACTTC. Its translation: CASSLSGTGPYEQYF. This sequence joins TRBV7-3 and TRBJ2-7; TRBD1 aligns across 9 bases. Germline values: CDR1 SGHTA, CDR2 FQGTGA. J gave up 2 bases and V 1 base, and 3 bases lay outside the gene matches. CDR3 length: 15 residues. Complete variable domain (other parts from reference TRBV7-3 and TRBJ2-7): GAGVSQTPSNKVTEKGKYVELRCDPISGHTALYWYRQSLGQGPEFLIYFQGTGAADDSGLPNDRFFAVRPEGSVSTLKIQRTERGDSAVYLCASSLSGTGPYEQYFGPGTRLTVT.